These 12 T cell receptor beta chains were all obtained from the same sample, sequenced in a study of regulatory T cells in long-lasting Graves disease. Construction of the TCR beta libraries employed iRepertoire HTBI primers in conjunction with Arm-PCR of CDR3 regions. TCRdb fed the multiplex PCR reads into MiXCR, producing one record per CDR3 protein. This repertoire shows a few hundred thousand distinct CDR3 sequences, roughly 21% found once; its top ten account for around 14%. Noted time point: newly diagnosed GD, antithyroid drugs for less than 3 months. The TCR library used RNA extracted from PBMCs. This specimen consisted of peripheral blood mononuclear cells (PBMCs), obtained at new diagnosis, from a patient treated with antithyroid drugs. These receptors were collected from a female donor with Graves disease.

This clonotype was seen many times. This chain connects TRBV27 to TRBJ1-1; TRBD1 aligns across 10 bases. The germline gives CDR1 MNHEY, CDR2 SMNVEV (reference sequence). J was trimmed by 5 bases and V by 1 base; bases with no gene match: 4. The CDR3 contains 15 residues. The DNA for the CDR3 is TGTGCCAGCAGTTTATTGGGACAGGGGCGAACTGAAGCTTTCTTT. Its translation is CASSLLGQGRTEAFF.

The CDR3 reads CASSPGQGFGNTIYF. The CDR3 DNA follows: TGTGCCAGTAGTCCGGGACAGGGGTTTGGAAACACCATATATTTT. The rearrangement uses TRBV19 and TRBJ1-3; 10 bases map to TRBD1. The trim removed 5 bases at V and 3 bases at J, leaving 4 bases unmatched. The germline V gene encodes CDR1 LNHDA and CDR2 SQIVND (reference sequence). CDR3 length: 15 amino acids.

This clonotype was seen repeatedly, ten times or more. The genes are TRBV3-1 and TRBJ2-5; D is undetermined. The germline V and J ends were trimmed by 0 bases and 4 bases, with 9 bases remaining between them. The CDR3 contains 14 residues. Germline lookup yields CDR1 LGHDT and CDR2 YNNKEL (reference sequence). The CDR3 DNA reads as TGTGCCAGCAGCCAAGAAAATGGCAGAGAGACCCAGTACTTC. This translates into CASSQENGRETQYF.

This clonotype was detected many times. The V gene is TRBV7-3, the J gene TRBJ2-3, with 12 positions matching TRBD2. The V gene's germline CDR1 is SGHTA and CDR2 FQGTGA. The CDR3 runs to 15 residues. The junction had 4 bases not matched to a gene; V was cut back by 5 bases and J by 4 bases. The CDR3 loop reads CASSARLAGADTQYF. CDR3 nucleotide sequence: TGTGCCAGCAGCGCAAGACTAGCGGGGGCAGATACGCAGTATTTT. The variable domain in full, with the rest retrieved from reference TRBV7-3 and TRBJ2-3, is GAGVSQTPSNKVTEKGKYVELRCDPISGHTALYWYRQSLGQGPEFLIYFQGTGAADDSGLPNDRFFAVRPEGSVSTLKIQRTERGDSAVYLCASSARLAGADTQYFGPGTRLTVL.

In this sample, this clonotype turned up many times. J is TRBJ2-3 and V is TRBV28; 9 bases are a match to TRBD1. Germline values: CDR1 MDHEN, CDR2 SYDVKM. The ends lost 3 bases at V and 3 bases at J; junction bases unmatched: 4. CDR3 length: 15 residues. CDR3 amino acids: CASSLDRGWTDTQYF. DNA for the CDR3: TGTGCCAGCAGTTTGGACAGGGGATGGACAGATACGCAGTATTTT. Variable domain in full (rest from reference TRBV28 and TRBJ2-3): DVKVTQSSRYLVKRTGEKVFLECVQDMDHENMFWYRQDPGLGLRLIYFSYDVKMKEKGDIPEGYSVSREKKERFSLILESASTNQTSMYLCASSLDRGWTDTQYFGPGTRLTVL.

This clonotype was seen ten or more times. J is TRBJ1-5 and V is TRBV2, with D hard to call. Between the trimmed V and J ends, which lost 9 bases and 0 bases, there was a span of 6 bases. Germline CDR1 SNHLY, CDR2 FYNNEI. This CDR3 is 12 amino acids long. CDR3 protein: CASTYSNQPQHF. The CDR3 coding sequence is TGTGCCAGTACTTATAGCAATCAGCCCCAGCATTTT.

The rearrangement links TRBV28 to TRBJ1-1; no firm D call. V lost 1 base to trimming and J lost 3 bases, with 9 bases between them. Germline V gene lookup returns CDR1 MDHEN and CDR2 SYDVKM. The CDR3 is 14 amino acids. CDR3: CASSLFRLDTEAFF. The CDR3 bases are TGTGCCAGCAGTTTATTCCGGCTGGACACTGAAGCTTTCTTT.

This clonotype has ten or more counts. J is TRBJ2-1 and V is TRBV2; 10 bases line up with TRBD2. J gave up 9 bases and V 6 bases, and 8 bases lay outside the gene matches. Germline values: CDR1 SNHLY, CDR2 FYNNEI. CDR3 length equals 14 residues. CDR3 DNA: TGTGCCAGCAGGGGGGTAGCGGGAGGCCTTGAGCAGTTCTTC. This translates into CASRGVAGGLEQFF.

This rearrangement joins TRBV6-1 to TRBJ2-1, with D perhaps matching TRBD2 (5 bases). CDR1 and CDR2 from the germline V gene are MNHNS and SASEGT. This CDR3 is built from 16 residues. Trimming took 6 bases from V and 0 from J, leaving 15 bases between them. The CDR3 bases are TGTGCCAGCAGGGCGCTGGGTGGGAGCTCCTACAATGAGCAGTTCTTC. Translating gives CASRALGGSSYNEQFF.

The chain has TRBV3-1 and TRBJ2-1; D is ambiguous. This CDR3 contains 12 residues. Trimming shortened V by 0 bases and J by 9 bases, and 6 bases separated the two germline ends. The germline CDR1 and CDR2 sequences are LGHDT and YNNKEL (reference sequence). The CDR3 here is CASSQDTGEQFF. The CDR3 DNA is TGTGCCAGCAGCCAAGATACGGGTGAGCAGTTCTTC.

There are many counts of this clonotype. The V gene is TRBV16, the J gene TRBJ2-2; D is undetermined. This CDR3 spans 12 amino acids. CDR1 KGHSY and CDR2 FQNENV come from the germline V gene. Trimming took 7 bases from V and 7 from J, leaving 10 bases between them. The CDR3 coding sequence is TGTGCCAGCACTAAAGGTGGCGGGGAGCTGTTTTTT. The encoded protein is CASTKGGGELFF.

Many counts were recorded for this clonotype. V usage is TRBV20-1 and J usage is TRBJ2-2; D possibly corresponds to TRBD2 (5 bases). CDR1 and CDR2 (germline): DFQATT, SNEGSKA (reference sequence). The V end lost 0 bases, the J end lost 7 bases, and 9 bases lay between the germline ends. The CDR3 consists of 13 residues. The CDR3 region is CSARDHGGGELFF. In DNA form, the CDR3 reads TGCAGTGCTAGAGATCACGGAGGCGGGGAGCTGTTTTTT.